These 15 T cell receptor beta chains came from one sample sequenced in a study of shared clonotypes between healthy human individuals. Profiling relied on immunoSEQ multiplex PCR, and the TCRdb table lists in-frame clones only, not all of them. The sample shows about 79,000 clones, about 65% of them seen only once. The sequenced sample was memory CD8+ T cells sorted from blood. Noted subset: CD45RO+ cells pooled with CCR7-negative TemRA cells. The receptors here all came from a man aged 25 to 40 in good health.

This clone was seen only a few times. V and J are TRBV7-9 and TRBJ2-4; possible D gene TRBD1, 7 bases. Between the trimmed V and J ends, which lost 5 bases and 9 bases, there was a span of 14 bases. The CDR3 has 13 residues. Germline CDR1 SEHNR, CDR2 FQNEAQ (reference sequence). CDR3 amino acids: CASSAGQLSIQYF. CDR3 nucleotides: TGTGCCAGCAGCGCGGGACAGCTAAGCATTCAGTACTTC. Filled out from reference TRBV7-9 and TRBJ2-4, the complete variable domain reads DTGVSQNPRHKITKRGQNVTFRCDPISEHNRLYWYRQTLGQGPEFLTYFQNEAQLEKSRLLSDRFSAERPKGSFSTLEIQRTEQGDSAMYLCASSAGQLSIQYFGAGTRLSVL.

The rearrangement uses TRBV5-1 and TRBJ1-4; D remains unclear. In germline, CDR1 is SGHRS, CDR2 YFSETQ. The CDR3 spans 15 residues. V was cut by 0 bases and J by 1 base, with 7 bases left in between. CDR3 nucleotide sequence: TGCGCCAGCAGCTTGGAGGGTCGAACTAATGAAAAACTGTTTTTT. Its protein product is CASSLEGRTNEKLFF. Drawing the rest from reference TRBV5-1 and TRBJ1-4, the complete variable domain is KAGVTQTPRYLIKTRGQQVTLSCSPISGHRSVSWYQQTPGQGLQFLFEYFSETQRNKGNFPGRFSGRQFSNSRSEMNVSTLELGDSALYLCASSLEGRTNEKLFFGSGTQLSVL.

The genes are TRBV7-3 and TRBJ2-1, with 8 bases identical to TRBD2. Germline CDR1 SGHTA, CDR2 FQGTGA. Germline trimming cut 5 bases from V and 2 bases from J; bases unmatched to any gene: 11. This CDR3 has 17 amino acids. This chain's CDR3 is CASSPGLALPTYNEQFF. CDR3 in DNA: TGTGCCAGCAGCCCCGGACTAGCCCTACCAACCTACAATGAGCAGTTCTTC. The variable domain in full, completed from reference TRBV7-3 and TRBJ2-1, reads GAGVSQTPSNKVTEKGKYVELRCDPISGHTALYWYRQSLGQGPEFLIYFQGTGAADDSGLPNDRFFAVRPEGSVSTLKIQRTERGDSAVYLCASSPGLALPTYNEQFFGPGTRLTVL.

The rearrangement links TRBV10-3 to TRBJ1-1; 10 nucleotides line up with TRBD1. Germline V gives CDR1 ENHRY, CDR2 SYGVKD. The trim removed 6 bases at V and 4 bases at J, leaving 11 bases unmatched. The CDR3 spans 16 residues. CDR3 nucleotide sequence: TGTGCCATCAGCGGAGGAGGGACAGGGGTCGGCACTGAAGCTTTCTTT. It is translated as CAISGGGTGVGTEAFF.

V is TRBV7-9 and J is TRBJ1-4; no reliable D call. This CDR3 spans 14 amino acids. V was clipped by 5 bases and J by 7 bases, with 14 bases between them. The germline CDR1 and CDR2 sequences are SEHNR and FQNEAQ (reference sequence). CDR3 DNA: TGTGCCAGCAGCCCACAAAGTGGGTCTGAAAAACTGTTTTTT. Translating gives CASSPQSGSEKLFF.

This clone was seen only a few times. The chain employs TRBV25-1 and TRBJ2-2; no reliable D call. This CDR3 contains 13 residues. Trimming took off 3 bases at V and 4 bases at J, with 6 bases between the two ends. Germline V gene lookup returns CDR1 MGHDK and CDR2 SYGVNS. The CDR3 DNA reads as TGTGCCAGCAGTGAGTTTGTCACCGGGGAGCTGTTTTTT. This gives the protein CASSEFVTGELFF.

The chain couples TRBV5-6 to TRBJ2-7, with no clear D. V shed 0 bases and J shed 2 bases, with 6 bases lying between them. The CDR3 has 13 residues. From germline, CDR1 is SGHDT and CDR2 YYEEEE. This CDR3 reads CASSLGSAYEQYF. The CDR3 nucleotides are TGTGCCAGCAGCTTGGGCTCAGCCTACGAGCAGTACTTC.

This sequence joins TRBV28 and TRBJ1-2, with 9 bases that match TRBD1. The germline V gene encodes CDR1 MDHEN and CDR2 SYDVKM. V shed 8 bases and J 9 bases; nucleotides not matched to a gene: 10. The CDR3 spans 13 residues. CDR3 sequence: CASRTTGGKSYTF. In nucleotides, the CDR3 is TGTGCCAGCCGAACGACAGGGGGGAAGAGCTACACCTTC.

The chain employs TRBV5-1 and TRBJ2-3; D gene ambiguous. V was pared by 0 bases and J by 6 bases, with 11 bases between. Germline V gene lookup returns CDR1 SGHRS and CDR2 YFSETQ. The CDR3 spans 14 residues. The CDR3 loop is CASSLAVFLDTQYF. The CDR3 DNA reads TGCGCCAGCAGCTTGGCCGTATTCTTGGATACGCAGTATTTT.

Concerning this clone itself: Other DNA sequences in the sample encode the same CDR3. The rearrangement joins TRBV5-6 to TRBJ1-1; D remains ambiguous. Germline V lookup: CDR1 SGHDT, CDR2 YYEEEE. V dropped 0 bases and J dropped 2 bases, with 5 bases sitting between them. The CDR3 covers 13 residues. The CDR3 loop is CASSLGGNTEAFF. DNA for the CDR3: TGTGCCAGCAGCTTGGGTGGAAACACTGAAGCTTTCTTT. The whole variable domain, filled in from reference TRBV5-6 and TRBJ1-1, reads DAGVTQSPTHLIKTRGQQVTLRCSPKSGHDTVSWYQQALGQGPQFIFQYYEEEERQRGNFPDRFSGHQFPNYSSELNVNALLLGDSALYLCASSLGGNTEAFFGQGTRLTVV.

The rearrangement uses TRBV9 and TRBJ2-1; TRBD1 aligns across 8 bases. This CDR3 is 15 amino acids long. CDR1 is SGDLS and CDR2 is YYNGEE in the germline V gene. The J segment lost 8 bases and the V segment lost 0 bases, leaving 7 bases of the junction unmatched. CDR3 nucleotide sequence: TGTGCCAGCAGCGTAGGGTTTGGACAGGGCTATGAGCAGTTCTTC. Translated, it gives CASSVGFGQGYEQFF.

This clone was observed a few times. The chain couples TRBV2 to TRBJ2-3; D possibly corresponds to TRBD1 (5 bases). V was pared by 6 bases and J by 0 bases, with 13 bases between. The CDR3 extends over 15 amino acids. Germline values: CDR1 SNHLY, CDR2 FYNNEI. The CDR3 coding sequence is TGTGCCAGCAGCCAGGGCAGGATTAGCACAGATACGCAGTATTTT. Protein sequence: CASSQGRISTDTQYF.

The chain uses TRBV27 and TRBJ2-7, with D possibly TRBD1 on 5 matching bases. The ends were cut back, 3 bases at V and 5 bases at J, with 23 bases in the middle. In germline, CDR1 is MNHEY, CDR2 SMNVEV (reference sequence). This CDR3 contains 17 residues. CDR3 nucleotides: TGTGCCAGCAGTTTCACCGGATTTAGTCAGGGAAGAAACGAGCAGTACTTC. This sequence encodes CASSFTGFSQGRNEQYF.

This clone was counted many times. The V gene is TRBV6-4, the J gene TRBJ2-3; TRBD2 aligns across 10 bases. The CDR3 is 14 amino acids. After removal of 4 bases from V and 4 bases from J, the junction contained 2 bases not matched to a gene. Germline-derived CDR1 and CDR2 are MRHNA and SNTAGT. The CDR3 region has the DNA TGTGCCAGCAGTGCAGGGACTAGCGCAGATACGCAGTATTTT. Translated: CASSAGTSADTQYF.

This clone was detected many times. Additional DNA sequences in this sample encode the identical CDR3. CDR3: CASSPTGDSYEQYF. CDR3 bases: TGTGCCAGCAGCCCAACAGGGGACTCCTACGAGCAGTACTTC. V is TRBV6-5 and J is TRBJ2-7; 7 nucleotides line up with TRBD1. Germline CDR1 MNHEY, CDR2 SVGAGI. Losses at the gene ends were 6 bases for V and 0 bases for J; bases not matched to a gene: 5. The CDR3 is 14 amino acids.